This T cell receptor (beta chain) derives from a study of cytomegalovirus exposure and HLA in healthy donors. Findings and caveats of the study: The authors confirmed in vitro that three CMV-associated chains were specific for CMV antigens. Altogether, 150 to 200 TCR beta chains were recorded as cytomegalovirus-associated.

The CDR3 consists of 14 residues. Germline CDR1 reads MNHEY; CDR2 reads SVGAGI. J gave up 5 bases and V 5 bases, and 9 bases lay outside the gene matches. This clone has just one count. The antigen is not known. The PCR contained 60 Vbeta and 13 Jbeta primers. Produced via immunoSEQ multiplex PCR; TCRdb's table is partial and in-frame only. The repertoire holds roughly 290,000 clones, with approximately 80% as singletons. V usage is TRBV6-5 and J usage is TRBJ2-7; TRBD1 agrees at 7 bases. Material: PBMCs. The receptor comes from a girl under 10 years old in good health and CMV-seronegative. DNA for the CDR3: TGTGCCAGCAGTACCACAGGGGCGAGGAACGAGCAGTACTTC. Amino acids: CASSTTGARNEQYF.